This T cell receptor (beta chain) was profiled in a study of T cells after yellow fever vaccination. Notes on the study in general: When the response was secondary, it was weaker but reached its peak faster, day 5 versus 15. Post-booster repertoires contained most primary-vaccination clones again (approximately 95% CD4, over 70% CD8). There was a possibility that FACS-sorted repertoires contained abundant clonotypes contaminating from the bulk population.

TCRdb re-called the 5' RACE reads through MiXCR, storing one row per CDR3 protein. Seen here are hundreds of thousands of distinct CDR3 sequences, roughly 13% observed once, and the top ten hold roughly an eighth. The sample holds many counts of this clonotype. What it binds is not known. V shed 2 bases and J shed 6 bases, with 2 bases lying between them. CDR3 length equals 11 residues. Germline-derived CDR1 and CDR2 are MNHEY and SVGEGT. V is TRBV6-2 or TRBV6-3 and J is TRBJ2-1; D unresolved. The source was PBMCs, collected on the day of the yellow fever booster vaccination. The source is a man in his thirties or forties who received the YFV17D yellow fever vaccine. Here the CDR3 reads CASSYTNEQFF. As DNA, the CDR3 is TGTGCCAGCAGTTACACCAATGAGCAGTTCTTC.